The clone carrying this TCR beta chain was counted between two and nine times. Its cognate antigen is unknown. CDR3 size: 15 residues. Germline lookup yields CDR1 SGHRS and CDR2 YFSETQ. Trimming removed 3 bases at V and 0 bases at J, with 12 bases between. The sample originates from a study of CD8+ T cells in alopecia areata. Study details: Tofacitinib lasted 6 to 18 months, then 6 months off drug. Study-wide results and caveats: Numerous expanded lesional clones remained in scalp and blood during tofacitinib.

Sample treatment: oral pan-JAK inhibitor, 5-10 mg twice daily. Lesional scalp punch biopsies and peripheral blood were collected from alopecia areata patients. RNA was isolated and reverse transcribed to cDNA, the sequencing template. Measured with immunoSEQ multiplex PCR; TCRdb has only the in-frame clones, and not every one. The sample has over 100,000 clones, around three fifths seen once. Sequencing used CD8+ T cells sorted from blood, obtained at week 24, from a patient treated with tofacitinib. The TCR was taken from a human donor with alopecia areata. The gene calls are TRBV5-1 and TRBJ1-1; the D gene is possibly TRBD1 (6 bases). This CDR3 reads CASSYETGLNTEAFF. DNA for the CDR3: TGCGCCAGCAGCTACGAGACAGGTTTGAACACTGAAGCTTTCTTT.